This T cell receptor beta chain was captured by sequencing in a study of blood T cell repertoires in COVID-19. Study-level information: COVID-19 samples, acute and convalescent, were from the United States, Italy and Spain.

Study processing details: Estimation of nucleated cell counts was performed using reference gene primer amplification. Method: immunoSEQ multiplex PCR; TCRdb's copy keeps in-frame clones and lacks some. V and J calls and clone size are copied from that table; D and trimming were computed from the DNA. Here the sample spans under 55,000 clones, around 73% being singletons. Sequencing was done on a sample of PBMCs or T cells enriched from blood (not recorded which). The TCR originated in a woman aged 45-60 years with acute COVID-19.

The CDR3 protein is CASSRTGTSGGGDTQYF. CDR3 nucleotide sequence: TGCGCCAGCAGCCGGACCGGGACTAGCGGGGGAGGGGATACGCAGTATTTT. V gene TRBV4-1 combines with J gene TRBJ2-3; TRBD2 matches 14 bases. V lost 4 bases to trimming and J lost 6 bases; unmatched junction nucleotides: 9. Germline values: CDR1 MGHRA, CDR2 YSYEKL. The CDR3 has 17 residues.